This TCR beta chain was found in a study of T cell clones after liver transplantation. Study information: A pre-transplant mixed lymphocyte reaction with TCRbeta sequencing defined graft-donor-reactive clones followed in post-transplant blood. Study-wide points: Post-transplant, graft-donor-reactive CD4 TCRbeta sequences in blood dropped significantly in most of the 8 subjects.

Some clones are missing from TCRdb's copy, which holds only in-frame ones; the method was immunoSEQ multiplex PCR. The profile shows about 100,000 clones, more than 75% of them singletons. This clone showed up just a few times. Its target is not known. Germline CDR1 reads LGHNA; CDR2 reads YNFKEQ. V was cut by 2 bases and J by 7 bases, with 14 bases left in between. This CDR3 has 15 residues. CD3+CD4+ and CD3+CD8+ cells were FACS-sorted from thawed unstimulated PBMCs. The chain links TRBV4-2 to TRBJ1-4; perhaps TRBD1 as D (6 bases). The source was CD4+ T cells from blood, collected before liver transplant. The TCR was taken from a human donor who received a liver transplant. The CDR3: CASSQSDRLTEKLFF. In DNA, the CDR3 is TGTGCCAGCAGCCAATCCGACAGGCTGACTGAAAAACTGTTTTTT.